These 8 T cell receptor beta chains came from one sample sequenced in a study of T cells in Graves' hyperthyroidism and ophthalmopathy. Using RNA transcripts as the source, TCR beta CDR3 regions were amplified. An initial round of RT-PCR targeting the TCR CDR3 relied on the HTBI primer set. TCRdb reanalysed the multiplex PCR reads using MiXCR and keeps one entry per CDR3 protein. Of roughly 840,000 distinct CDR3 sequences listed, around 39% were seen once; the top ten hold more than 7%. The sample comprised blood. The origin of the receptors is a man younger than 35 with Graves' hyperthyroidism.

The table lists this clonotype with many counts. The chain has TRBV10-2 and TRBJ2-7, with 7 bases that match TRBD1. Losses at the gene ends were 3 bases for V and 5 bases for J; bases not matched to a gene: 1. There are 12 residues in the CDR3. Germline V lookup: CDR1 WSHSY, CDR2 SAAADI. The CDR3: CASSEQGNEQYF. The CDR3 coding sequence is TGCGCCAGCAGTGAACAGGGGAACGAGCAGTACTTC.

Regarding this clonotype: Sequence at one end of the junction differs from germline and may be a read error. The rearrangement links TRBV5-4 to TRBJ2-7, with D unresolved. The CDR3 consists of 14 residues. The germline V gene encodes CDR1 SGHNT and CDR2 YYREEE (reference sequence). Here the CDR3 DNA reads TGTGGCAGCAGCTTGCCAAGTAGCTCCTACGAGCAGTACTTC. Encoded protein: CGSSLPSSSYEQYF.

This rearrangement joins TRBV6-5 to TRBJ1-1, with 7 bases aligning to TRBD1. The V and J ends lost 4 bases and 11 bases, in that order; junction bases with no gene match: 10. This CDR3 contains 13 residues. CDR1 and CDR2 from the germline V gene are MNHEY and SVGAGI. CDR3 DNA sequence: TGTGCCAGCAGTTCTTCTCGAGGGGGCCGGGCTTTCTTT. Residues: CASSSSRGGRAFF.

This clonotype came up a few times. The rearrangement links TRBV5-1 to TRBJ2-5, with 13 bases matching TRBD2. The germline V gene encodes CDR1 SGHRS and CDR2 YFSETQ. V dropped 4 bases and J dropped 5; count of bases not matched to a gene: 5. The length of the CDR3 is 15 residues. The CDR3 reads CASSDGLAGVETQYF. In DNA, the CDR3 is TGCGCCAGCAGCGACGGACTAGCGGGAGTGGAGACCCAGTACTTC.

The J gene is TRBJ1-4, the V gene TRBV25-1; D gene uncertain. The CDR3 sequence is 16 residues long. Germline values: CDR1 MGHDK, CDR2 SYGVNS. Trimming took 8 bases from V and 0 from J, leaving 16 bases between them. The DNA of the CDR3 is TGTGCCAGCGACGGAGGACGGGCTACAACTAATGAAAAACTGTTTTTT. The encoded protein is CASDGGRATTNEKLFF.

This clonotype was seen many times. The chain links TRBV24-1 to TRBJ2-2, with D unclear. Germline values: CDR1 KGHDR, CDR2 SFDVKD. The CDR3 covers 13 residues. Trimming pared 2 bases from V and 3 bases from J, leaving 3 bases between. CDR3 protein: CATSDWDTGELFF. Here the CDR3 DNA reads TGTGCCACCAGTGATTGGGACACCGGGGAGCTGTTTTTT.

V and J are TRBV6-5 and TRBJ2-5, with a tentative D call TRBD1 (6 bases). CDR3 length: 14 residues. CDR1 is MNHEY, CDR2 SVGAGI, per germline. V was cut by 5 bases and J by 4 bases, with 14 bases left in between. CDR3 in DNA: TGTGCCAGCAGTCAAACGCTAGGGGGAGAGACCCAGTACTTC. Its protein product is CASSQTLGGETQYF.

This sequence joins TRBV19 and TRBJ1-1; D is perhaps TRBD1 (5 bases). V gave up 11 bases and J gave up 0 bases, with 13 bases separating them. The CDR3 is 13 amino acids. CDR1 LNHDA and CDR2 SQIVND come from the germline V gene (reference sequence). CDR3 sequence reads: CAAQQALNTEAFF. Here the CDR3 DNA reads TGTGCCGCTCAACAGGCGCTGAACACTGAAGCTTTCTTT.